The rows below give T cell receptor beta chains drawn from one sample of a study of cytomegalovirus exposure and HLA in healthy donors. Some clones are missing from TCRdb's copy, which holds only in-frame ones; the method was immunoSEQ multiplex PCR. The top ten clones hold 2.4% of a sample with about 68,000 clones, roughly 96% of them seen once. Specimen: PBMCs. These receptors originate from a man aged 18 to 35 in good health and CMV-seronegative. Each CDR3 is given with its conserved first and last residue. Fields, in order: V gene, clone size, J gene, D gene, CDR3 protein, CDR3 DNA. The D gene is left open where the match is weak. Expanded clones get a size class; other rows say once, few or many, or leave the size out.

TRBV29-1	.	TRBJ1-1	TRBD1	CSVEGQGNTEAFF	TGCAGCGTTGAAGGACAGGGGAACACTGAAGCTTTCTTT
TRBV18	once	TRBJ2-7	.	CASSPAQGPYEQYF	TGTGCCAGCTCACCAGCACAGGGTCCCTACGAGCAGTACTTC
TRBV7-9	once	TRBJ1-5	.	CASSLRTNQPQHF	TGTGCCAGCAGCTTACGGACAAATCAGCCCCAGCATTTT
TRBV11-2	.	TRBJ2-1	.	CASSLGDNEQFF	TGTGCCAGCAGCTTAGGCGACAATGAGCAGTTCTTC
TRBV4-1	.	TRBJ2-2	.	CASSQDTSVTGELFF	TGCGCCAGCAGCCAAGATACCAGTGTCACCGGGGAGCTGTTTTTT
TRBV7-2	.	TRBJ2-7	.	CASSPGSISYEQYF	TGTGCCAGCAGCCCAGGGTCGATTTCCTACGAGCAGTACTTC
TRBV11-2	once	TRBJ2-6	TRBD1	CASSSQGAPGANVLTF	TGTGCCAGCAGCTCCCAGGGGGCGCCCGGGGCCAACGTCCTGACTTTC
TRBV28	once	TRBJ2-7	TRBD1	CASSMTGATSYEQYF	TGTGCCAGCAGCATGACAGGGGCCACCTCCTACGAGCAGTACTTC
TRBV27	once	TRBJ2-2	TRBD1	CASNPGTGIGELFF	TGTGCCAGCAATCCCGGGACAGGGATCGGGGAGCTGTTTTTT
TRBV11-1	.	TRBJ2-5	TRBD1	CASSLGDRQETQYF	TGTGCCAGCAGCTTAGGGGACAGACAAGAGACCCAGTACTTC
TRBV14	.	TRBJ2-7	.	CASSQDPGSYEQYF	TGTGCCAGCAGCCAAGACCCGGGCTCCTACGAGCAGTACTTC
TRBV15	.	TRBJ2-3	.	CATSSLRSTDTQYF	TGTGCCACCAGCAGCTTGCGTTCCACAGATACGCAGTATTTT
TRBV14	few	TRBJ1-2	.	CASSPTEYGYTF	TGTGCCAGCAGCCCGACAGAATATGGCTACACCTTC
TRBV9	.	TRBJ2-7	TRBD2	CASSVDGLDYEQYF	TGTGCCAGCAGCGTAGATGGACTAGACTACGAGCAGTACTTC
TRBV7-9	.	TRBJ1-4	.	CASSPWGDPEKLFF	TGTGCCAGCAGCCCGTGGGGGGATCCGGAAAAACTGTTTTTT
TRBV27	.	TRBJ2-6	TRBD2	CASSPRRGVSGANVLTF	TGTGCCAGCAGTCCTCGACGGGGGGTCTCTGGGGCCAACGTCCTGACTTTC
TRBV6-5	.	TRBJ2-7	.	CASRRQRTNYEQYF	TGTGCCAGCAGACGCCAGAGAACTAACTACGAGCAGTACTTC
TRBV20-1	.	TRBJ1-2	.	CSARFGLGYTF	TGCAGTGCTAGATTCGGTTTAGGCTACACCTTC
TRBV15	.	TRBJ1-1	TRBD1	CATSRENRGSAEAFF	TGTGCCACCAGCAGAGAAAACAGGGGTTCGGCTGAAGCTTTCTTT
TRBV29-1	.	TRBJ1-2	.	CSAVMNSYGYTF	TGCAGCGCCGTCATGAATAGCTATGGCTACACCTTC
TRBV9	.	TRBJ1-3	TRBD1	CASSTRTTGGSGNTIYF	TGTGCCAGCAGCACCCGAACTACAGGGGGCTCTGGAAACACCATATATTTT
TRBV15	.	TRBJ2-1	.	CATSRDPPGLNYNEQFF	TGTGCCACCAGCAGAGATCCCCCTGGACTGAACTACAATGAGCAGTTCTTC
TRBV11-3	.	TRBJ2-2	.	CASSLGGAGELFF	TGTGCCAGCAGCTTAGGGGGAGCCGGGGAGCTGTTTTTT
TRBV11-2	.	TRBJ1-1	.	CASSPQMNTEAFF	TGTGCCAGCAGCCCTCAGATGAACACTGAAGCTTTCTTT
TRBV7-9	.	TRBJ2-7	.	CASSPTGVGGEQYF	TGTGCCAGCAGCCCGACCGGGGTGGGGGGCGAGCAGTACTTC
TRBV6-1	.	TRBJ2-3	TRBD2	CASRPSGSTDTQYF	TGTGCCAGCAGGCCTAGCGGGAGCACAGATACGCAGTATTTT
TRBV7-9	.	TRBJ2-1	TRBD2	CASSRRGLAAYNEQFF	TGTGCCAGCAGCCGACGGGGACTAGCGGCCTACAATGAGCAGTTCTTC
TRBV9	.	TRBJ2-4	TRBD1	CASSVTGSTWQYF	TGTGCCAGCAGCGTGACAGGGTCTACTTGGCAGTACTTC
TRBV7-2	.	TRBJ2-7	.	CASSFGVDREQYF	TGTGCCAGCAGCTTCGGGGTCGACCGGGAGCAGTACTTC
TRBV6-6	.	TRBJ1-1	.	CASSYAGMNTEAFF	TGTGCCAGCAGTTACGCAGGTATGAACACTGAAGCTTTCTTT
TRBV5-6	.	TRBJ2-7	.	CASSSRPGLTYEQYF	TGTGCCAGCAGCTCTCGCCCAGGCCTGACCTACGAGCAGTACTTC
TRBV27	.	TRBJ1-1	.	CASSHRGGNTEAFF	TGTGCCAGCAGTCACCGCGGGGGTAACACTGAAGCTTTCTTT
TRBV28	.	TRBJ2-4	TRBD2	CASRPLRLAGAKNIQYF	TGTGCCAGCAGACCTCTTCGACTAGCGGGAGCGAAAAACATTCAGTACTTC
TRBV5-5	.	TRBJ1-3	.	CASARTPLDGNTIYF	TGTGCCAGCGCTAGGACACCGTTGGATGGAAACACCATATATTTT
TRBV19	.	TRBJ2-1	TRBD2	CATSSWGLAARNEQFF	TGTGCCACCTCCTCCTGGGGACTAGCGGCCCGCAATGAGCAGTTCTTC
TRBV5-4	.	TRBJ2-5	TRBD1	CASSFWTGQGGETQYF	TGTGCCAGCAGCTTTTGGACAGGGCAAGGGGGGGAGACCCAGTACTTC
TRBV6-1	.	TRBJ1-5	.	CASSENPGLDNQPQHF	TGTGCCAGCAGCGAAAACCCGGGACTGGACAATCAGCCCCAGCATTTT